The 5 T cell receptor beta chains below were found in one sample sequenced in a study of blood T cell repertoires in COVID-19. Profiled with immunoSEQ multiplex PCR; TCRdb holds only in-frame clones, not every one. This table holds about 87,000 clones, 75% to 90% found once. The specimen sequenced was peripheral blood. All receptors come from a woman over 75 with active or convalescent COVID-19.

The V gene is TRBV7-9, the J gene TRBJ1-6, with a possible D match to TRBD1 (5 bases). Per the germline V gene, CDR1 is SEHNR and CDR2 is FQNEAQ (reference sequence). The V end was cut by 1 base, the J end by 0 bases, with 7 bases between. This CDR3 region has 16 residues. As DNA, the CDR3 is TGTGCCAGCAGCTTAGAGCAGGGCTCCTATAATTCACCCCTCCACTTT. Protein: CASSLEQGSYNSPLHF.

This chain joins TRBV6-5 and TRBJ2-7; TRBD2 is a possible D gene (5 bases). Trimming took 0 bases from V and 0 from J, leaving 9 bases between them. The CDR3 covers 15 residues. Germline-derived CDR1 and CDR2 are MNHEY and SVGAGI. This CDR3 is CASSYSREGSYEQYF. The DNA of the CDR3 is TGTGCCAGCAGTTACTCTCGGGAAGGCTCCTACGAGCAGTACTTC.

V gene TRBV27 combines with J gene TRBJ1-1, with 7 nucleotides matching TRBD1. Per the germline V gene, CDR1 is MNHEY and CDR2 is SMNVEV (reference sequence). This CDR3 is built from 17 residues. V lost 4 bases to trimming and J lost 6 bases; unmatched junction nucleotides: 17. The CDR3 sequence is CASSYRRGARVLPEAFF. For the CDR3, the DNA is TGTGCCAGCAGTTACCGCAGGGGGGCCAGGGTGTTACCTGAAGCTTTCTTT.

This clone was seen a handful of times. The chain links TRBV11-3 to TRBJ1-5, with D tentatively TRBD1 (6 bases). The CDR3 runs 14 residues. V was cut by 3 bases and J by 6 bases, with 12 bases left in between. Germline CDR1 SGHNT, CDR2 YENEEA. In DNA, the CDR3 is TGTGCCAGCAGCTTCCTCAGAGGGGGTCAGCCCCAGCATTTT. Translated: CASSFLRGGQPQHF.

This clone was seen a single time. This rearrangement joins TRBV2 to TRBJ1-1, with D possibly matching TRBD1 (6 bases). V shed 6 bases and J shed 1 base, with 15 bases lying between them. The CDR3 covers 15 residues. Germline-derived CDR1 and CDR2 are SNHLY and FYNNEI. This CDR3 reads CASRENRVPNTEAFF. CDR3 nucleotides: TGTGCCAGCAGGGAAAACAGGGTCCCGAACACTGAAGCTTTCTTT.